Listed below are T cell receptor beta chains from one sample, sequenced in a study of vaccination and CD4 T cells after COVID-19. TCRdb re-called the PCR reads through MiXCR, storing one row per CDR3 protein. Among 7,500 or so distinct CDR3 sequences listed, about 41% were seen once. These receptors have no identified antigens. Sequenced input: CD4+ T cells from blood, cultured in vitro. The receptors derive from a human donor in good health. CDR3s include the opening cysteine and the closing phenylalanine or tryptophan. The order of the fields is CDR3 length, V gene, D gene, J gene, clone size, CDR3 DNA, CDR3 protein. A D gene is named only where the DNA matches it firmly. Some rows have no size entry. The others give once, few or many, or a class for an expanded clone.

16,TRBV11-3,TRBD2,TRBJ2-1,-,TGTGCCAGCAGCCCCTTTAGCGGGGGAGGGTCAAGTGAGCAGTTCTTC,CASSPFSGGGSSEQFF
15,TRBV6-2/TRBV6-3,-,TRBJ1-2,-,TGTGCCAGCAGTTACGGTGTGGCCACTATGGGCGGCTACACCTTC,CASSYGVATMGGYTF
12,TRBV30,-,TRBJ2-7,few,TGTGCCTGGAAGGCAGCCTTCTACGAGCAGTACTTC,CAWKAAFYEQYF
16,TRBV7-2,-,TRBJ2-1,-,TGTGCCAGCAGCTTAGTGAGCAGAGCTTCCTACAATGAGCAGTTCTTC,CASSLVSRASYNEQFF
12,TRBV20-1,-,TRBJ2-7,-,TGCAGTGCTAGTAGCGGCACCTACGAGCAGTACTTC,CSASSGTYEQYF
16,TRBV10-1,-,TRBJ2-3,few,TGCGCCAGCAGTGAGAGGGCAGGGTCATTCACAGATACGCAGTATTTT,CASSERAGSFTDTQYF
13,TRBV30,-,TRBJ1-1,-,TGTGCCTGGAGTGTACGAGATGGTGCCGAAGCTTTCTTT,CAWSVRDGAEAFF
14,TRBV6-1,-,TRBJ1-2,-,TGTGCCAGCAGTGACAGGGAATACCTTTATGGCTACACCTTC,CASSDREYLYGYTF
12,TRBV12-3/TRBV12-4,TRBD1,TRBJ1-2,few,TGTGCCAGCAGTCGGACAGGGTTGGGCTACACCTTC,CASSRTGLGYTF
15,TRBV19,TRBD1,TRBJ2-5,-,TGTGCCAGTAGTATAGGTGGACAGGGCCAAGAGACCCAGTACTTC,CASSIGGQGQETQYF
15,TRBV27,-,TRBJ1-6,few,TGTGCCAGCAGTTTAAGGAGGGTTCGGAATTCACCCCTCCACTTT,CASSLRRVRNSPLHF
16,TRBV5-1,-,TRBJ1-1,-,TGCGCCAGCAGCTTGGTTCTCGGGCCCTGGGGCACTGAAGCTTTCTTT,CASSLVLGPWGTEAFF
16,TRBV20-1,-,TRBJ2-7,once,TGCAGTGCTACCATCCCCGGACGGGCTACCTCCTACGAGCAGTACTTC,CSATIPGRATSYEQYF
13,TRBV7-2,-,TRBJ2-2,-,TGTGCCAGCAGCTTAGAGGGGTGGGGGAGGCTGTTTTTT,CASSLEGWGRLFF
15,TRBV7-2,-,TRBJ2-5,-,TGTGCCAGCAGATTCGGACCTCAAGGGAGCGAGACCCAGTACTTC,CASRFGPQGSETQYF
15,TRBV18,TRBD1,TRBJ1-2,-,TGTGCCAGCTCAACGGACAGGGTAAATCTTTATGGCTACACCTTC,CASSTDRVNLYGYTF